The clone carrying this T cell receptor (beta chain) appeared a few times. Its specificity is not known. PCR primers comprised 60 Vbeta and 13 Jbeta primers. Here immunoSEQ multiplex PCR was the method, and the copy in TCRdb shows in-frame clones only, minus some. Found here are some 97,000 clones, around 75% of them singletons; the top ten hold around 14%. The sample comes from a study of cytomegalovirus exposure and HLA in healthy donors. Study context: Out of approximately 170 million T cells, an earlier analysis found about 120 million unique TCR beta sequences in total. The study's findings and limits: The investigators catalogued 150 to 200 TCR beta chains as cytomegalovirus-associated. Later analysis showed TCR association rates varying by HLA locus, highest for DRB1 and lowest for HLA-C.

Among the donors, all were healthy bone marrow donors. This TCR came from a male donor in good health and CMV-seropositive. Specimen: PBMCs.

CDR3 region: CASSLSGHTDTQYF. CDR3 sequence (DNA): TGTGCCAGCAGTCTTAGCGGGCACACAGATACGCAGTATTTT. The rearrangement joins TRBV6-1 to TRBJ2-3; 7 bases are a match to TRBD2. With 5 bases clipped from V and 2 bases from J, the junction kept 4 bases outside the gene matches. This CDR3 is built from 14 residues. Per germline, CDR1 MNHNS and CDR2 SASEGT.